These 20 T cell receptor beta chains were sequenced from one sample in a study of blood T cell repertoires in COVID-19. Measured with immunoSEQ multiplex PCR; TCRdb has only the in-frame clones, and not every one. The table has more than 90,000 clones, approximately 85% seen once; the top ten hold around 12%. The sample consisted of peripheral blood. These receptors were obtained from a human donor in a cohort sampled during active COVID-19.

The chain uses TRBV9 and TRBJ2-3; 14 nucleotides align to TRBD2. Germline CDR1 reads SGDLS; CDR2 reads YYNGEE. V lost 4 bases and J lost 3; bases outside the gene matches: 4. The CDR3 loop spans 16 amino acids. CDR3 coding DNA: TGTGCCAGCAGCACCCGACTAGCGGGAGGGACAGATACGCAGTATTTT. Translating it yields CASSTRLAGGTDTQYF.

This rearrangement joins TRBV6-1 to TRBJ1-2; 7 nucleotides match TRBD1. Germline V CDR1 and CDR2: MNHNS, SASEGT. The CDR3 runs 16 residues. Trimming at V came to 2 bases and at J to 0 bases, leaving 6 bases not matched to a gene. The CDR3 here is CASSERGLRSNYGYTF. The CDR3 DNA reads TGTGCCAGCAGTGAAAGGGGGCTGCGTTCTAACTATGGCTACACCTTC.

The chain carries TRBV27 and TRBJ2-1, with 8 nucleotides matching TRBD2. J gave up 0 bases and V 5 bases, and 9 bases lay outside the gene matches. The CDR3 length is 17 residues. Germline V gene data show CDR1 as MNHEY and CDR2 as SMNVEV (reference sequence). The CDR3 loop reads CASSLRTSWASYNEQFF. CDR3 bases: TGTGCCAGCAGTCTCCGGACTAGCTGGGCCTCCTACAATGAGCAGTTCTTC.

V is TRBV9 and J is TRBJ1-2; D call uncertain. V was cut by 0 bases and J by 5 bases, with 11 bases left in between. Germline-derived CDR1 and CDR2 are SGDLS and YYNGEE. This CDR3 comprises 14 residues. The CDR3 protein is CASSVGGLSYGYTF. CDR3 nucleotide sequence: TGTGCCAGCAGCGTAGGCGGGCTCAGTTATGGCTACACCTTC.

The chain links TRBV29-1 to TRBJ2-5; 7 bases match TRBD2. Germline CDR1 is SQVTM and CDR2 is ANQGSEA. The CDR3 covers 14 residues. J was trimmed by 5 bases and V by 4 bases; bases with no gene match: 10. Written as DNA, the CDR3 is TGCAGCGTTGCCCGGACCGGGGGAGGGGAGACCCAGTACTTC. It encodes CSVARTGGGETQYF.

As to this clone: Other nucleotide sequences in the sample specify the same CDR3. The rearrangement joins TRBV19 to TRBJ2-7; no definite D call. The CDR3 loop spans 12 amino acids. Germline CDR1 reads LNHDA; CDR2 reads SQIVND (reference sequence). V lost 8 bases and J lost 0, with 8 bases in between. The CDR3 sequence: CASRSRSYEQYF. The DNA of the CDR3 is TGTGCCAGTCGAAGCCGCTCCTACGAGCAGTACTTC.

J is TRBJ1-1 and V is TRBV5-1; the match to TRBD1 covers 7 bases. CDR3 length: 14 amino acids. The V gene end was trimmed by 4 bases and the J gene end by 0 bases; junction bases not matched to a gene: 3. Germline V gene sequence: CDR1 SGHRS, CDR2 YFSETQ. CDR3 bases: TGCGCCAGCAGCAACAGGGGTTTGAACACTGAAGCTTTCTTT. Its protein product is CASSNRGLNTEAFF.

This chain uses TRBV7-3 with TRBJ2-7; 7 positions agree with TRBD2. This CDR3 is built from 12 residues. CDR1 and CDR2 from the germline V gene are SGHTA and FQGTGA. The trim removed 5 bases at V and 5 bases at J, leaving 3 bases unmatched. Written as DNA, the CDR3 is TGTGCCAGCAGCCTTGGGAGGGACGAGCAGTACTTC. This translates into CASSLGRDEQYF.

This clone turned up a few times. As DNA, the CDR3 is TGTGCCAGCAGCTCCATTGACAGGAAGGGGGATGGCTACACCTTC. Amino acids: CASSSIDRKGDGYTF. V is TRBV11-2 and J is TRBJ1-2; maybe TRBD1 (6 bases). Germline loops: CDR1 SGHAT, CDR2 FQNNGV. The CDR3 extends over 15 amino acids. The V end lost 4 bases, the J end lost 6 bases, and 18 bases lay between the germline ends. The full variable domain, completed using reference TRBV11-2 and TRBJ1-2, is EAGVAQSPRYKIIEKRQSVAFWCNPISGHATLYWYQQILGQGPKLLIQFQNNGVVDDSQLPKDRFSAERLKGVDSTLKIQPAKLEDSAVYLCASSSIDRKGDGYTFGSGTRLTVV.

The chain is built from TRBV6-2 or TRBV6-3 and TRBJ1-1; D ambiguous. The CDR3 is 11 amino acids. CDR1 is MNHEY, CDR2 SVGEGT, per germline. V was shortened by 3 bases and J by 10 bases, with 9 bases between the two germline ends. The CDR3 nucleotides read TGTGCCAGCAGTTATATGGGCCCAGCTTTCTTT. It specifies CASSYMGPAFF.

The CDR3 sequence: CASSGYRGETQYF. In nucleotides, the CDR3 is TGTGCCAGCAGTGGGTACAGGGGGGAGACCCAGTACTTC. This chain joins TRBV25-1 and TRBJ2-5; 8 nucleotides align to TRBD1. The CDR3 contains 13 residues. The V segment lost 4 bases and the J segment 5 bases; nucleotides outside the gene matches: 3. Germline CDR1 reads MGHDK; CDR2 reads SYGVNS.

This sequence joins TRBV19 and TRBJ2-5; D might be TRBD2 (6 bases). Trimming shortened V by 3 bases and J by 5 bases, and 13 bases separated the two germline ends. Germline V gives CDR1 LNHDA, CDR2 SQIVND (reference sequence). CDR3 length equals 14 residues. CDR3 sequence reads: CASSIWGGRETQYF. The CDR3 nucleotides are TGTGCCAGTAGTATTTGGGGAGGCCGGGAGACCCAGTACTTC.

The chain combines TRBV6-5 with TRBJ2-6; 7 bases are a match to TRBD2. Per the germline V gene, CDR1 is MNHEY and CDR2 is SVGAGI. The CDR3 is 13 amino acids. V lost 6 bases, J lost 4 bases, and 0 bases stayed unmatched. CDR3 coding DNA: TGTGCCAGCAGGGGAGGGGGGGCCAACGTCCTGACTTTC. This gives the protein CASRGGGANVLTF.

The gene calls are TRBV29-1 and TRBJ2-2; a weak D match, TRBD1 (7 bases). With 3 bases removed from V and 7 bases from J, the gap between germline ends came to 15 bases. The CDR3 spans 14 residues. CDR1 SQVTM and CDR2 ANQGSEA come from the germline V gene. CDR3 nucleotide sequence: TGCAGCGTTGATAGGCAGGGGGGCGGCGGGGAGCTGTTTTTT. The encoded protein is CSVDRQGGGGELFF.

This sequence joins TRBV6-2 or TRBV6-3 and TRBJ1-5; tentative D call: TRBD1 (6 bases). The CDR3 spans 15 residues. Germline V gives CDR1 MNHEY, CDR2 SVGEGT. V dropped 0 bases and J dropped 2 bases, with 8 bases sitting between them. DNA for the CDR3: TGTGCCAGCAGTTACTCCCGACAGGGCAATCAGCCCCAGCATTTT. Translating gives CASSYSRQGNQPQHF.

V and J are TRBV2 and TRBJ1-5; no firm D call. V lost 5 bases and J lost 3, with 5 bases in between. The length of the CDR3 is 12 residues. CDR1 SNHLY and CDR2 FYNNEI come from the germline V gene. CDR3 DNA: TGTGCCAGCAGTCCAGTCAATCAGCCCCAGCATTTT. This translates into CASSPVNQPQHF. Drawing the rest from reference TRBV2 and TRBJ1-5, the complete variable domain is EPEVTQTPSHQVTQMGQEVILRCVPISNHLYFYWYRQILGQKVEFLVSFYNNEISEKSEIFDDQFSVERPDGSNFTLKIRSTKLEDSAMYFCASSPVNQPQHFGDGTRLSIL.

The chain recombines TRBV9 with TRBJ1-5, with D tentatively TRBD1 (5 bases). The germline V gene has CDR1 SGDLS and CDR2 YYNGEE. V dropped 0 bases and J dropped 5 bases, with 15 bases sitting between them. The CDR3 is made up of 16 amino acids. DNA of the CDR3: TGTGCCAGCAGCGTAGCCCCACAGAAAGGGGATCAGCCCCAGCATTTT. Translation gives CASSVAPQKGDQPQHF.

The V call is TRBV25-1, the J call TRBJ1-5; 8 bases are a match to TRBD1. V gave up 5 bases and J gave up 2 bases; unmatched junction bases: 2. CDR3 length: 14 residues. Germline V gives CDR1 MGHDK, CDR2 SYGVNS. In DNA form, the CDR3 reads TGTGCCAGCAGTCAGACAGGGGGCAATCAGCCCCAGCATTTT. Its protein is CASSQTGGNQPQHF.

The J gene is TRBJ1-1, the V gene TRBV4-3, with TRBD1 identical over 9 bases. The CDR3 runs to 15 residues. V lost 4 bases and J lost 4; bases outside the gene matches: 7. CDR1 is LGHNA and CDR2 is YSLEER in the germline V gene. CDR3 sequence reads: CASSRLTGGGTEAFF. CDR3 coding DNA: TGCGCCAGCAGCCGCCTGACAGGGGGAGGCACTGAAGCTTTCTTT.

The chain joins TRBV7-9 to TRBJ1-5; D call uncertain. Germline V gene sequence: CDR1 SEHNR, CDR2 FQNEAQ (reference sequence). Trimming took off 2 bases at V and 0 bases at J, with 5 bases between the two ends. The CDR3 covers 14 residues. Here the CDR3 DNA reads TGTGCCAGCAGCTTATCTCTTAGCAATCAGCCCCAGCATTTT. It specifies CASSLSLSNQPQHF.